Listed here are 27 T cell receptor beta chains from one sample, sequenced in a study of cytomegalovirus exposure and HLA in healthy donors. The primer mix had 60 Vbeta and 13 Jbeta primers. Produced via immunoSEQ multiplex PCR; TCRdb's table is partial and in-frame only. The sample records about 140,000 clones, just under 80% being singletons. Specimen: PBMCs. The receptors originated from a man aged 30 to 39 in good health and CMV-seronegative.

The chain has TRBV15 and TRBJ1-4; 7 positions match TRBD1. Per germline, CDR1 LNHNV and CDR2 YYDKDF (reference sequence). The CDR3 has 13 amino acids. V lost 11 bases and J lost 2; bases outside the gene matches: 5. In DNA form, the CDR3 reads TGTGCCGCCCAGACAGGGACTAATGAAAAACTGTTTTTT. The encoded protein is CAAQTGTNEKLFF.

CDR3 DNA sequence: TGCGCCAGCAGCTTGGGCCAGGGGATTCGCCTGAACACTGAAGCTTTCTTT. Protein: CASSLGQGIRLNTEAFF. The chain has TRBV5-1 and TRBJ1-1; D possibly corresponds to TRBD1 (6 bases). Looked up from germline, CDR1 is SGHRS and CDR2 is YFSETQ. V lost 0 bases to trimming and J lost 0 bases, with 15 bases between them. CDR3 length equals 17 residues.

This rearrangement joins TRBV5-1 to TRBJ2-1; 15 nucleotides agree with TRBD2. The CDR3 contains 17 residues. Germline CDR1 is SGHRS and CDR2 is YFSETQ. V trimming: 1 base; J trimming: 4 bases; junction bases outside the gene matches: 3. Here the CDR3 DNA reads TGCGCCAGCAGCTTGACCGGGACTAGCGGGGGGTACAATGAGCAGTTCTTC. This gives the protein CASSLTGTSGGYNEQFF.

Here the CDR3 reads CASSQRPGAGGYTF. CDR3 nucleotide sequence: TGTGCCAGCAGCCAACGTCCAGGGGCGGGTGGCTACACCTTC. The gene calls are TRBV2 and TRBJ1-2, with a possible D match to TRBD1 (6 bases). V lost 6 bases to trimming and J lost 7 bases, with 18 bases between them. This CDR3 has 14 residues. Germline V gene lookup returns CDR1 SNHLY and CDR2 FYNNEI.

This clone was seen a single time. The rearrangement uses TRBV2 and TRBJ1-2; D ambiguous. The V end was cut by 3 bases, the J end by 3 bases, with 8 bases between. The CDR3 totals 13 residues. CDR1 and CDR2 (germline): SNHLY, FYNNEI. CDR3 in amino acids: CASSDERDYGYTF. CDR3 bases: TGTGCCAGCAGTGATGAGCGGGACTATGGCTACACCTTC.

Remarks on this clone: Other DNA sequences of this sample code for an identical CDR3. The rearrangement joins TRBV28 to TRBJ1-2; D is unclear. V was clipped by 3 bases and J by 5 bases, with 7 bases between them. The CDR3 loop spans 12 amino acids. Germline V gene lookup returns CDR1 MDHEN and CDR2 SYDVKM. CDR3 nucleotides: TGTGCCAGCAGTTTTCCTTTATATGGCTACACCTTC. Translating it yields CASSFPLYGYTF.

This chain connects TRBV19 to TRBJ1-2; D might be TRBD1 (5 bases). The germline V gene has CDR1 LNHDA and CDR2 SQIVND (reference sequence). This CDR3 is 14 amino acids long. Deletions cut 5 bases from V and 8 bases from J, with 18 bases between. CDR3 sequence reads: CASSPGGALGGYTF. Written as DNA, the CDR3 is TGTGCCAGTAGTCCCGGGGGAGCCTTGGGCGGCTACACCTTC.

The table lists this clone with a count of one. The rearrangement links TRBV7-3 to TRBJ2-1; a possible D gene is TRBD1 (6 bases). The CDR3 runs to 13 residues. Germline lookup yields CDR1 SGHTA and CDR2 FQGTGA. V lost 6 bases and J lost 10, with 16 bases in between. As DNA, the CDR3 is TGTGCCAGCAGTCCCAATAGGGGGACAGAGCAGTTCTTC. Residues: CASSPNRGTEQFF.

The V and J genes are TRBV6-5 and TRBJ1-4, with 7 bases that match TRBD1. CDR3 length equals 15 residues. Germline CDR1 and CDR2: MNHEY and SVGAGI. Germline trimming cut 5 bases from V and 6 bases from J; bases unmatched to any gene: 9. The chain's CDR3 is CASSTRGFIDEKLFF. The CDR3 DNA reads TGTGCCAGCAGTACCAGGGGGTTTATTGATGAAAAACTGTTTTTT.

The rearrangement joins TRBV6-1 to TRBJ1-5; D is perhaps TRBD1 (6 bases). The CDR3 is 16 amino acids. Trimming pared 1 base from V and 9 bases from J, leaving 19 bases between. Germline CDR1 MNHNS, CDR2 SASEGT. The DNA for the CDR3 is TGTGCCAGCAGTGAAGTCGGGGGGGGGCAGGGCTCGCCCCAGCATTTT. Its protein is CASSEVGGGQGSPQHF.

This clone was observed a few times. The chain combines TRBV5-1 with TRBJ1-1; 12 bases map to TRBD1. Germline V gene data show CDR1 as SGHRS and CDR2 as YFSETQ. V was pared by 3 bases and J by 5 bases, with 5 bases of the junction left unmatched. The CDR3 sequence is 15 residues long. CDR3 DNA sequence: TGCGCCAGCAGCTGGGGGACAGGGGGCGAAACTGAAGCTTTCTTT. Protein: CASSWGTGGETEAFF.

This rearrangement joins TRBV28 to TRBJ2-5; 10 bases agree with TRBD1. The CDR3 has 13 amino acids. The germline V gene has CDR1 MDHEN and CDR2 SYDVKM. Unmatched junction bases numbered 5, after V lost 6 bases and J lost 7 bases. This chain's CDR3 is CASRKTGGTTQYF. Written as DNA, the CDR3 is TGTGCCAGCAGAAAGACAGGGGGCACGACCCAGTACTTC.

V usage is TRBV5-6 and J usage is TRBJ2-7; TRBD1 aligns across 10 bases. Trimming removed 4 bases from V and 2 bases from J; junction bases left unmatched: 6. Germline V gene lookup returns CDR1 SGHDT and CDR2 YYEEEE. The CDR3 consists of 15 residues. The CDR3 protein is CASSGRDRGPYEQYF. DNA of the CDR3: TGTGCCAGCAGCGGGAGGGACAGGGGTCCCTACGAGCAGTACTTC.

This chain uses TRBV11-2 with TRBJ2-5; TRBD2 aligns across 12 bases. J lost 5 bases, V lost 3 bases, and 1 base had no gene match. The germline gives CDR1 SGHAT, CDR2 FQNNGV. The CDR3 sequence is 14 residues long. The CDR3 DNA is TGTGCCAGCAGCTTGACTAGCGGGGGCGAGACCCAGTACTTC. It is translated as CASSLTSGGETQYF.

The CDR3 DNA sequence: TGTGCCAGCAGCCTGGGACAGTACGAGCAGTACTTC. Translation gives CASSLGQYEQYF. The chain employs TRBV28 and TRBJ2-7, with 7 nucleotides matching TRBD1. This CDR3 is built from 12 residues. V trimming: 6 bases; J trimming: 4 bases; junction bases outside the gene matches: 3. CDR1 MDHEN and CDR2 SYDVKM come from the germline V gene.

The rearrangement joins TRBV19 to TRBJ1-1, with a tentative D call TRBD1 (6 bases). V shed 3 bases and J shed 4 bases, with 18 bases lying between them. The CDR3 sequence is 16 residues long. CDR1 and CDR2 from the germline V gene are LNHDA and SQIVND (reference sequence). The CDR3 DNA reads as TGTGCCAGTAGTATGGGGCCCTCGGGGGGCACCACTGAAGCTTTCTTT. The encoded protein is CASSMGPSGGTTEAFF.

The chain uses TRBV28 and TRBJ1-2; 7 bases fit TRBD1. The CDR3 is 17 residues long. CDR1 is MDHEN, CDR2 SYDVKM, per germline. The ends lost 3 bases at V and 8 bases at J; junction bases unmatched: 18. CDR3 region: CASSFMVRQGGVWGYTF. DNA for the CDR3: TGTGCCAGCAGTTTTATGGTTAGACAGGGAGGAGTATGGGGCTACACCTTC.

The rearrangement links TRBV5-6 to TRBJ2-7; possible D gene TRBD1, 6 bases. CDR3 length: 17 residues. Trimming removed 1 base at V and 1 base at J, with 18 bases between. Germline V gene sequence: CDR1 SGHDT, CDR2 YYEEEE. This chain's CDR3 is CASSLYLAGARSYEQYF. The CDR3 region has the DNA TGTGCCAGCAGCTTGTATCTGGCAGGGGCGAGGTCCTACGAGCAGTACTTC.

The gene calls are TRBV25-1 and TRBJ1-2; the D is unclear. The CDR3 is 12 amino acids. CDR1 is MGHDK, CDR2 SYGVNS, per germline. V lost 1 base, J lost 7 bases, and 7 bases lay in between. The CDR3 sequence: CASSELEGGYTF. The DNA for the CDR3 is TGTGCCAGCAGTGAATTAGAGGGTGGCTACACCTTC.

The V call is TRBV28, the J call TRBJ1-3; 7 bases match TRBD1. The CDR3 is 14 residues long. The germline CDR1 and CDR2 sequences are MDHEN and SYDVKM. V lost 7 bases and J lost 3; bases outside the gene matches: 6. Written as DNA, the CDR3 is TGTGCCAGCACCGTAGACAGGGTTGGAAACACCATATATTTT. Translation: CASTVDRVGNTIYF.

The sample holds a few counts of this clone. The J gene is TRBJ2-7, the V gene TRBV5-1, with D perhaps matching TRBD1 (6 bases). Germline values: CDR1 SGHRS, CDR2 YFSETQ. The CDR3 length is 14 residues. V was clipped by 0 bases and J by 3 bases, with 10 bases between them. CDR3 DNA: TGCGCCAGCAGCTTGGGCAGGGGCGGCTACGAGCAGTACTTC. Translated, it gives CASSLGRGGYEQYF. The variable domain in full, with the rest retrieved from reference TRBV5-1 and TRBJ2-7, is KAGVTQTPRYLIKTRGQQVTLSCSPISGHRSVSWYQQTPGQGLQFLFEYFSETQRNKGNFPGRFSGRQFSNSRSEMNVSTLELGDSALYLCASSLGRGGYEQYFGPGTRLTVT.

This chain links TRBV4-1 with TRBJ1-4; 10 positions agree with TRBD1. Germline loops: CDR1 MGHRA, CDR2 YSYEKL. The CDR3 is 15 amino acids. V lost 4 bases to trimming and J lost 7 bases; unmatched junction nucleotides: 6. The CDR3 DNA reads TGCGCCAGCAGCCTCCGGACAGGGGGTGGTGAAAAACTGTTTTTT. Protein product: CASSLRTGGGEKLFF.

The chain carries TRBV6-5 and TRBJ2-3, with a possible D match to TRBD2 (6 bases). The ends were cut back, 0 bases at V and 1 base at J, with 11 bases in the middle. CDR1 is MNHEY and CDR2 is SVGAGI in the germline V gene. CDR3 size: 16 residues. CDR3 in DNA: TGTGCCAGCAGTTACTCTTTTCCTAGCGGCACAGATACGCAGTATTTT. Translating it yields CASSYSFPSGTDTQYF.

J is TRBJ1-3 and V is TRBV5-6, with no clear D. The CDR3 extends over 13 amino acids. The V gene lost 4 bases and the J gene lost 4 bases, with 9 bases spanning the gap. Per germline, CDR1 SGHDT and CDR2 YYEEEE. In DNA, the CDR3 is TGTGCCAGCAGCCGTAACCGGGGAAACACCATATATTTT. Its protein is CASSRNRGNTIYF.

The V and J genes are TRBV19 and TRBJ2-3, with 14 bases lining up with TRBD2. V lost 7 bases and J lost 5; bases outside the gene matches: 8. Per the germline V gene, CDR1 is LNHDA and CDR2 is SQIVND (reference sequence). The CDR3 consists of 16 residues. CDR3 nucleotide sequence: TGTGCCAGTATCCCGACTAGCGGGGGGGCCGGAGATACGCAGTATTTT. Protein product: CASIPTSGGAGDTQYF.

The chain has TRBV9 and TRBJ1-1, with D perhaps matching TRBD1 (6 bases). V gave up 3 bases and J gave up 8 bases, with 14 bases separating them. This CDR3 contains 13 residues. Germline assignment: CDR1 SGDLS and CDR2 YYNGEE. The CDR3 is CASSGQGLREAFF. DNA for the CDR3: TGTGCCAGCAGCGGCCAGGGGCTTAGAGAAGCTTTCTTT. The whole variable domain, filled in from reference TRBV9 and TRBJ1-1, reads DSGVTQTPKHLITATGQRVTLRCSPRSGDLSVYWYQQSLDQGLQFLIQYYNGEERAKGNILERFSAQQFPDLHSELNLSSLELGDSALYFCASSGQGLREAFFGQGTRLTVV.

Remarks on this clone: Compared with germline, one end of the junction differs, possibly owing to a read error. The chain employs TRBV5-6 and TRBJ2-1; 11 bases are a match to TRBD2. Germline V CDR1 and CDR2: SGHDT, YYEEEE. The CDR3 runs 18 residues. CDR3 in DNA: TGTGCTAGCAGCTTCCTGACTAGCGGGGTTAGCTCCTACAATGAGCAGTTCTTC. The encoded protein is CASSFLTSGVSSYNEQFF.